One and the same sample provided the 30 T cell receptor beta chains below, sequenced in a study of long-term antiretroviral therapy in people with HIV. immunoSEQ v3.0 was run at survey level. TCRdb's table, derived via immunoSEQ multiplex PCR, lists solely in-frame clones and lacks some. This sample has over 15,000 clones; more than 60% occur once, and the top ten carry roughly 14%. Material: unsorted PBMCs, obtained around 2.2 years before starting antiretroviral therapy. Every receptor here comes from a man aged 25 to 40 with HIV.

A single count supports this clone. This chain uses TRBV19 with TRBJ2-1; 8 bases fit TRBD2. Per the germline V gene, CDR1 is LNHDA and CDR2 is SQIVND (reference sequence). The V segment lost 4 bases and the J segment 14 bases; nucleotides outside the gene matches: 4. The CDR3 sequence is 11 residues long. CDR3 coding DNA: TGTGCCAGTAGTACAGGGACTAGGGAGTTCTTC. Translation gives CASSTGTREFF.

This clone was found once. The chain recombines TRBV7-9 with TRBJ2-1, with 7 bases identical to TRBD1. Germline V lookup: CDR1 SEHNR, CDR2 FQNEAQ (reference sequence). This CDR3 is 15 amino acids long. V lost 4 bases, J lost 2 bases, and 5 bases stayed unmatched. CDR3 DNA: TGTGCCAGCAGCTCCCACAGGGGACCCTACAATGAGCAGTTCTTC. Its protein product is CASSSHRGPYNEQFF.

This clone was seen just once. This rearrangement joins TRBV29-1 to TRBJ2-7; D unclear. The CDR3 sequence is 12 residues long. From germline, CDR1 is SQVTM and CDR2 ANQGSEA. V shed 3 bases and J shed 1 base, with 7 bases lying between them. The CDR3 is CSVEGSSYEQYF. The CDR3 nucleotides are TGCAGCGTTGAGGGCAGTTCCTACGAGCAGTACTTC.

This clone was seen just once. CDR3 protein: CASSMGSGLDEQYF. The DNA for the CDR3 is TGTGCCAGTAGTATGGGTAGTGGCCTTGACGAGCAGTACTTC. The J gene is TRBJ2-7, the V gene TRBV19; D is unclear. The CDR3 runs 14 residues. The V gene's germline CDR1 is LNHDA and CDR2 SQIVND (reference sequence). V lost 3 bases, J lost 5 bases, and 14 bases lay in between.

This clone was picked up a small number of times. The chain couples TRBV29-1 to TRBJ1-5, with TRBD1 as a possible D gene (5 bases). V lost 6 bases and J lost 2, with 11 bases in between. The CDR3 contains 13 residues. Germline lookup yields CDR1 SQVTM and CDR2 ANQGSEA. CDR3 in DNA: TGCAGCGTGGGGGAAGGGGGCAATCAGCCCCAGCATTTT. Protein product: CSVGEGGNQPQHF.

By sample share, this clone is medium-sized. The gene calls are TRBV4-3 and TRBJ2-7; unclear D gene. V was cut by 1 base and J by 6 bases, with 13 bases left in between. The CDR3 runs 14 residues. CDR1 and CDR2 (germline): LGHNA, YSLEER. Written as DNA, the CDR3 is TGCGCCAGCAGCCAAGGTTCTATGGGGATCGAGCAGTACTTC. It is translated as CASSQGSMGIEQYF.

The V gene is TRBV28, the J gene TRBJ1-1; D possibly corresponds to TRBD1 (5 bases). Germline CDR1 reads MDHEN; CDR2 reads SYDVKM. The V end lost 1 base, the J end lost 7 bases, and 13 bases lay between the germline ends. The CDR3 has 14 residues. CDR3 nucleotide sequence: TGTGCCAGCAGTTTATATCAGGGTACGAATGAAGCTTTCTTT. It is translated as CASSLYQGTNEAFF.

This clone has more than one count but fewer than ten. V is TRBV29-1 and J is TRBJ1-2, with 7 bases fitting TRBD1. Germline loops: CDR1 SQVTM, CDR2 ANQGSEA. The CDR3 extends over 14 amino acids. V trimming: 7 bases; J trimming: 3 bases; junction bases outside the gene matches: 11. The chain's CDR3 is CSGGQGDSYYGYTF. The DNA of the CDR3 is TGCAGCGGAGGGCAGGGGGATAGTTACTATGGCTACACCTTC.

Only one count was recorded for this clone. The CDR3 DNA follows: TGTGCCAGCAGCCTGATGACGGACATGAACACTGAAGCTTTCTTT. It yields the protein CASSLMTDMNTEAFF. The V and J genes are TRBV7-6 and TRBJ1-1; D may be TRBD1 (5 bases). V gave up 5 bases and J gave up 0 bases, with 13 bases separating them. From germline, CDR1 is SGHVS and CDR2 FNYEAQ. This CDR3 is built from 15 residues.

The chain uses TRBV13 and TRBJ2-2, with D unresolved. The CDR3 covers 13 residues. The V and J ends lost 7 bases and 1 base respectively, with 7 bases between them. The germline gives CDR1 PRHDT, CDR2 FYEKMQ (reference sequence). Here the CDR3 DNA reads TGTGCCAGCAAAGCAGAGAACACCGGGGAGCTGTTTTTT. The encoded protein is CASKAENTGELFF.

A single count supports this clone. The chain employs TRBV6-6 and TRBJ1-5; 7 nucleotides line up with TRBD1. The CDR3 sequence is 14 residues long. J lost 4 bases, V lost 5 bases, and 5 bases had no gene match. Germline values: CDR1 MNHNY, CDR2 SVGAGI (reference sequence). CDR3 protein: CASSQGDRNQPQHF. The CDR3 DNA is TGTGCCAGCAGTCAGGGGGACAGAAATCAGCCCCAGCATTTT.

The chain joins TRBV28 to TRBJ2-7; perhaps D is TRBD1 or TRBD2 (5 bases each). Germline CDR1 reads MDHEN; CDR2 reads SYDVKM. The CDR3 is 15 residues long. The V and J ends lost 6 bases and 0 bases respectively, with 15 bases between them. The DNA for the CDR3 is TGTGCCAGCAGGGGATGGGACGGGATCTCCTACGAGCAGTACTTC. It yields the protein CASRGWDGISYEQYF.

J is TRBJ1-2 and V is TRBV6-1; D possibly corresponds to TRBD1 (6 bases). This CDR3 spans 13 amino acids. Germline V gene data show CDR1 as MNHNS and CDR2 as SASEGT. Trimming took off 3 bases at V and 3 bases at J, with 8 bases between the two ends. CDR3 region: CASSEAGDYGYTF. CDR3 nucleotide sequence: TGTGCCAGCAGTGAGGCAGGGGACTATGGCTACACCTTC.

V usage is TRBV10-1 and J usage is TRBJ2-1; possible D gene TRBD1, 5 bases. Germline V gene sequence: CDR1 WNHNN, CDR2 SYGVQD (reference sequence). The V end was cut by 4 bases, the J end by 4 bases, with 11 bases between. The CDR3 loop spans 14 amino acids. CDR3 nucleotides: TGCGCCAGCAGTGTCCCGGACAATTACAATGAGCAGTTCTTC. Its translation is CASSVPDNYNEQFF.

The chain links TRBV23-1 to TRBJ1-5; no firm D call. TRBV23-1 is placed among ORFs of uncertain function. CDR3 size: 17 residues. The V end was cut by 0 bases, the J end by 2 bases, with 14 bases between. In DNA, the CDR3 is TGCGCCAGCAGTCAATCTAGGGTGGGAGAAGGCAATCAGCCCCAGCATTTT. The encoded protein is CASSQSRVGEGNQPQHF.

The rearrangement links TRBV10-3 to TRBJ2-7; D is perhaps TRBD2 (6 bases). Germline lookup yields CDR1 ENHRY and CDR2 SYGVKD. The V and J ends lost 4 bases and 3 bases respectively, with 22 bases between them. This CDR3 is 17 amino acids long. The CDR3 is CAISVGGSDPSVYEQYF. The CDR3, as DNA: TGTGCCATCAGTGTGGGCGGATCAGATCCTAGCGTCTACGAGCAGTACTTC.

This clone was seen only a few times. The chain has TRBV5-1 and TRBJ2-1; D might be TRBD2 (6 bases). The germline CDR1 and CDR2 sequences are SGHRS and YFSETQ. The CDR3 spans 14 residues. Trimming cost V 7 bases and J 0 bases, with 11 bases left between them. In nucleotides, the CDR3 is TGCGCCAGCTCGGACGGGAGCTCCTACAATGAGCAGTTCTTC. It codes for CASSDGSSYNEQFF.

The rearrangement uses TRBV18 and TRBJ2-3; 8 positions match TRBD2. V dropped 2 bases and J dropped 1; count of bases not matched to a gene: 5. From germline, CDR1 is KGHSH and CDR2 LQKENI. This CDR3 comprises 16 residues. In DNA form, the CDR3 reads TGTGCCAGCTCACCAGGACTAGCCCAACGCACAGATACGCAGTATTTT. Encoded protein: CASSPGLAQRTDTQYF.

The V call is TRBV4-2, the J call TRBJ2-3; TRBD2 agrees at 9 bases. This CDR3 spans 16 amino acids. J lost 4 bases, V lost 0 bases, and 5 bases had no gene match. The germline V gene encodes CDR1 LGHNA and CDR2 YNFKEQ. CDR3 loop: CASSQEVAGAPDTQYF. Here the CDR3 DNA reads TGTGCCAGCAGCCAAGAAGTAGCGGGAGCCCCAGATACGCAGTATTTT.

The CDR3 DNA sequence: TGTGCCAGCAGTCGGCCTAGCGGGAGAAACTCCTACGAGCAGTACTTC. Its protein is CASSRPSGRNSYEQYF. The chain combines TRBV27 with TRBJ2-7; TRBD2 aligns across 10 bases. This CDR3 spans 16 amino acids. Germline CDR1 is MNHEY and CDR2 is SMNVEV (reference sequence). The junction had 7 bases not matched to a gene; V was cut back by 5 bases and J by 0 bases.

CDR3 region: CASSSGQGYTGELFF. DNA for the CDR3: TGTGCCAGCAGCTCGGGACAGGGATACACCGGGGAGCTGTTTTTT. The chain links TRBV7-8 to TRBJ2-2, with 9 bases that match TRBD1. The CDR3 spans 15 residues. The germline CDR1 and CDR2 sequences are SGHVS and FQNEAQ. Trimming took 4 bases from V and 3 from J; bases not matched to a gene: 3.

V gene TRBV7-9 combines with J gene TRBJ2-1; 7 bases fit TRBD2. Germline assignment: CDR1 SEHNR and CDR2 FQNEAQ (reference sequence). The CDR3 is 16 residues long. J was trimmed by 0 bases and V by 5 bases; bases with no gene match: 7. DNA for the CDR3: TGTGCCAGCAGCCCCCGTAGCGGGTACTCCTACAATGAGCAGTTCTTC. It codes for CASSPRSGYSYNEQFF.

The gene calls are TRBV7-9 and TRBJ2-7; 7 bases fit TRBD1. The trim removed 0 bases at V and 3 bases at J, leaving 2 bases unmatched. CDR3 length: 14 residues. Germline lookup yields CDR1 SEHNR and CDR2 FQNEAQ (reference sequence). The CDR3 DNA is TGTGCCAGCAGCTTAGCGGGACAGAGCTACGAGCAGTACTTC. It codes for CASSLAGQSYEQYF.

By sample fraction, this clone is medium-sized. This chain links TRBV5-6 with TRBJ2-7; D perhaps matches TRBD1 (6 bases). Germline loops: CDR1 SGHDT, CDR2 YYEEEE. V gave up 2 bases and J gave up 3 bases, with 12 bases separating them. The CDR3 has 14 amino acids. The CDR3 DNA is TGTGCCAGCAGCTTAACAGGGATGGTCTACGAGCAGTACTTC. Its protein is CASSLTGMVYEQYF.

The J gene is TRBJ2-1, the V gene TRBV28; weak D call: TRBD1 (5 bases). Trimming stripped 4 bases from V and 9 bases from J, with 10 bases between. Germline values: CDR1 MDHEN, CDR2 SYDVKM. This CDR3 is built from 12 residues. The CDR3 nucleotides read TGTGCCAGCAGTTCTCCAGGGTTTGAGCAGTTCTTC. Translated: CASSSPGFEQFF.

This clone was observed a handful of times. The J gene is TRBJ1-3, the V gene TRBV12-5; 8 bases align to TRBD1. The CDR3 loop spans 13 amino acids. Per the germline V gene, CDR1 is LGHNT and CDR2 is FRNRAP. J lost 2 bases, V lost 6 bases, and 0 bases had no gene match. CDR3 loop: CASGTGAGNTIYF. CDR3 DNA sequence: TGTGCTAGTGGGACAGGGGCTGGAAACACCATATATTTT. Filled out from reference TRBV12-5 and TRBJ1-3, the complete variable domain reads DARVTQTPRHKVTEMGQEVTMRCQPILGHNTVFWYRQTMMQGLELLAYFRNRAPLDDSGMPKDRFSAEMPDATLATLKIQPSEPRDSAVYFCASGTGAGNTIYFGEGSWLTVV.

The rearrangement links TRBV7-9 to TRBJ2-5, with D unclear. The CDR3 loop spans 14 amino acids. Between the trimmed V and J ends, which lost 5 bases and 0 bases, there was a span of 10 bases. CDR1 is SEHNR and CDR2 is FQNEAQ in the germline V gene (reference sequence). CDR3 DNA sequence: TGTGCCAGCAGCCCTACAGTATACCAAGAGACCCAGTACTTC. Residues: CASSPTVYQETQYF.

The chain carries TRBV7-2 and TRBJ2-1, with D perhaps matching TRBD1 (6 bases). Germline V gene lookup returns CDR1 SGHTA and CDR2 FQGNSA. The CDR3 spans 12 residues. V lost 6 bases and J 7 bases, leaving 10 bases between the germline ends. The CDR3 nucleotides read TGTGCCAGCAGTCCCCAGGGGAATGAGCAGTTCTTC. Its protein is CASSPQGNEQFF. The full variable domain, in which reference TRBV7-2 and TRBJ2-1 provide the parts outside the CDR3, is GAGVSQSPSNKVTEKGKDVELRCDPISGHTALYWYRQSLGQGLEFLIYFQGNSAPDKSGLPSDRFSAERTGGSVSTLTIQRTQQEDSAVYLCASSPQGNEQFFGPGTRLTVL.

This chain connects TRBV14 to TRBJ1-1; D gene unclear. The germline CDR1 and CDR2 sequences are SGHDN and FVKESK. The CDR3 loop spans 12 amino acids. V was trimmed by 0 bases and J by 10 bases, leaving 9 bases between them. The CDR3 here is CASSQEPGGAFF. In DNA form, the CDR3 reads TGTGCCAGCAGCCAAGAACCGGGAGGAGCTTTCTTT.

This chain joins TRBV5-1 and TRBJ1-3; D ambiguous. V was pared by 3 bases and J by 2 bases, with 9 bases between. Germline assignment: CDR1 SGHRS and CDR2 YFSETQ. CDR3 length: 14 residues. CDR3 coding DNA: TGCGCCAGCAGCTCCCTGGGCGCTGGAAACACCATATATTTT. Translating it yields CASSSLGAGNTIYF.